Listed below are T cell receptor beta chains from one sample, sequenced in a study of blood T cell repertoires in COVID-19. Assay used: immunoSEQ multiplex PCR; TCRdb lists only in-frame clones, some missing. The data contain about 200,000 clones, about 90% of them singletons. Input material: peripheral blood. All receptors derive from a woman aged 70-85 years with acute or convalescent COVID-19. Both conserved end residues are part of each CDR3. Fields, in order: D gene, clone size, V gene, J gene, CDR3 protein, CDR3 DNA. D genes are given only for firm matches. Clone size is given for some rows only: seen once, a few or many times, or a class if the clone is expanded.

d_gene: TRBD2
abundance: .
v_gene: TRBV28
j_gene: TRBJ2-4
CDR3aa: CASRSSLLAGEQYF
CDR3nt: TGTGCCAGCAGATCCTCTCTTCTAGCGGGAGAACAGTACTTC

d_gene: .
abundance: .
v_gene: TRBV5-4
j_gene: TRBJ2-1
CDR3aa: CASSSPGRFNEQFF
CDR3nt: TGTGCCAGCAGCTCGCCTGGCCGTTTCAATGAGCAGTTCTTC

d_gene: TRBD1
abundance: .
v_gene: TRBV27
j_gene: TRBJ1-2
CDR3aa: CASRQAGGNGYTF
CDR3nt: TGTGCCAGCAGGCAAGCAGGGGGCAATGGCTACACCTTC

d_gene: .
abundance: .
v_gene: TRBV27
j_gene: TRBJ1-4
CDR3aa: CASSLSPRGEKLFF
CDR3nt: TGTGCCAGCAGTTTATCGCCCAGAGGGGAAAAACTGTTTTTT

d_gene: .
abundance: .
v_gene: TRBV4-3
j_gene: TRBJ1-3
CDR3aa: CASSLREGNTIYF
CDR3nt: TGCGCCAGCAGCCTGCGAGAAGGAAACACCATATATTTT

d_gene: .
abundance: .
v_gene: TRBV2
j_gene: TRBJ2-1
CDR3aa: CASRGYVGLNEQFF
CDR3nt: TGTGCCAGCAGGGGCTACGTTGGGCTGAATGAGCAGTTCTTC

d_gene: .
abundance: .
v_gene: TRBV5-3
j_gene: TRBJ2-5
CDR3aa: CARGQTLETQYF
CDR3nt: TGTGCCAGGGGACAAACCCTAGAGACCCAGTACTTC

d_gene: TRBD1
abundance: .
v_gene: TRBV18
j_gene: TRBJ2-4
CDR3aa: CASSVGTGGENIQYF
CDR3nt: TGTGCCAGCTCAGTTGGGACAGGGGGAGAAAACATTCAGTACTTC

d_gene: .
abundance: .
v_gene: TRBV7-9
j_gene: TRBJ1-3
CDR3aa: CASSPGDLPGNTIYF
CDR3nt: TGTGCCAGCAGCCCGGGGGACCTCCCTGGAAACACCATATATTTT

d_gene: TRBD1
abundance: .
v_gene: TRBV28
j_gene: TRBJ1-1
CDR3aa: CASSGSPGTGDQNTEAFF
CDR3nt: TGTGCCAGCAGTGGCTCCCCCGGGACAGGGGATCAGAACACTGAAGCTTTCTTT

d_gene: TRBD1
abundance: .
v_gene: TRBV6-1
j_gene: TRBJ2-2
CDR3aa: CASSDDRATGELFF
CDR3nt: TGTGCCAGCAGTGACGACAGGGCCACCGGGGAGCTGTTTTTT

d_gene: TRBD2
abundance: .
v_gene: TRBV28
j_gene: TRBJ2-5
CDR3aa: CASRTSGSQETQYF
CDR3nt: TGTGCCAGCCGGACTAGCGGTTCCCAAGAGACCCAGTACTTC

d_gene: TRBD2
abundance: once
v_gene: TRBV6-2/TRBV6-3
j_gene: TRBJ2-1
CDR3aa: CASSRPSGRALPHNEQFF
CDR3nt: TGTGCCAGCAGCAGACCTAGCGGGAGGGCCCTTCCTCACAATGAGCAGTTCTTC

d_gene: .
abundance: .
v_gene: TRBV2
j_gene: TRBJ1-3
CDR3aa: CASSGEHSGNTIYF
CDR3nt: TGTGCCAGCAGTGGGGAGCACTCTGGAAACACCATATATTTT

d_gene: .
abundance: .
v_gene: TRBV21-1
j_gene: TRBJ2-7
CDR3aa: CASSKRDRGLSSYEQYF
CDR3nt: TGTGCCAGCAGCAAAAGGGACAGGGGGCTTAGCTCCTACGAGCAGTACTTC

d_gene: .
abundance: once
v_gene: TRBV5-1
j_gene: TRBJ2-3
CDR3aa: CASSLEARAPREQYF
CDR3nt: TGCGCCAGCAGCTTGGAGGCCAGGGCCCCCCGCGAGCAGTATTTT

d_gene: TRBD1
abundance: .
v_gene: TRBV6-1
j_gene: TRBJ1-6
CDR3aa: CASSEAPFRDRFIRSPLHF
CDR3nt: TGTGCCAGCAGTGAAGCTCCTTTCCGGGACAGGTTTATCCGATCACCCCTCCACTTT

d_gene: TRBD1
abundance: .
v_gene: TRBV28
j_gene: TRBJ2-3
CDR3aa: CASSTGTGYTQYF
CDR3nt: TGTGCCAGCAGCACCGGGACAGGGTATACGCAGTATTTT

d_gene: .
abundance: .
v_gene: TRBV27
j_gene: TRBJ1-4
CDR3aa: CASSHRDSNEKLFF
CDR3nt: TGTGCCAGCAGCCACCGGGACTCTAATGAAAAACTGTTTTTT

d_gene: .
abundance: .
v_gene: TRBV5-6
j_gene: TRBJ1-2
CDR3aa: CASIPRSRGSGYGYTF
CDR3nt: TGTGCCAGCATCCCGAGGAGTAGGGGGAGCGGCTATGGCTACACCTTC

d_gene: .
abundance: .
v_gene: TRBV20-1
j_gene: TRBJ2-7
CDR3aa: CSASSPDTRYEQYF
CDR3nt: TGCAGTGCTAGTAGCCCGGACACGAGATACGAGCAGTACTTC

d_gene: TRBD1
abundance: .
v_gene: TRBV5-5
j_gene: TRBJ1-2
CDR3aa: CASSSLTGTGSHGYTF
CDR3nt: TGTGCCAGCAGCTCTTTGACCGGGACAGGGAGTCATGGCTACACCTTC

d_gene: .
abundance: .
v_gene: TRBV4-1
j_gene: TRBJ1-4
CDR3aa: CASSQDRRAGGATNEKLFF
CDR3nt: TGCGCCAGCAGCCAAGATAGGAGGGCGGGGGGTGCAACTAATGAAAAACTGTTTTTT

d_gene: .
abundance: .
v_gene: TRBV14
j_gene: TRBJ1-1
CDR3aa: CASSPRWTANTEAFF
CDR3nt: TGTGCCAGCAGCCCCCGGTGGACAGCGAACACTGAAGCTTTCTTT

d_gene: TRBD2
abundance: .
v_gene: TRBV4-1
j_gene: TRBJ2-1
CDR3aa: CASSLRGSGTSVNEQFF
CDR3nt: TGCGCCAGCAGCTTAAGAGGGAGCGGGACTAGCGTCAATGAGCAGTTCTTC

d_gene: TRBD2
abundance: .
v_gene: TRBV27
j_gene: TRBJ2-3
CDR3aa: CASSFLLAGSTDTQYF
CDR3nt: TGTGCCAGCAGTTTCCTACTAGCGGGCAGCACAGATACGCAGTATTTT

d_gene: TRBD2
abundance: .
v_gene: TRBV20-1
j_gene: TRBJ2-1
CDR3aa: CSASPGLAGYNEQFF
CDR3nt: TGCAGTGCTAGTCCGGGACTAGCGGGGTACAATGAGCAGTTCTTC

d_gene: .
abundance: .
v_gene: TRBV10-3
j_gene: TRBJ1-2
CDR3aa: CAISPLGGSTGYTF
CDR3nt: TGTGCCATCAGCCCCCTGGGAGGCAGCACTGGCTACACCTTC

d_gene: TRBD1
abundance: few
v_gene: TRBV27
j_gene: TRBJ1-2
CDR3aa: CASSSPRGQGGYGYTF
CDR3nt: TGTGCCAGCAGCTCCCCGAGGGGACAGGGAGGGTATGGCTACACCTTC

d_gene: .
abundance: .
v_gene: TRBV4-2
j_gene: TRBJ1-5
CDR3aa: CASSQDGGGQPQHF
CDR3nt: TGTGCCAGCAGCCAAGATGGAGGAGGCCAGCCCCAGCATTTT

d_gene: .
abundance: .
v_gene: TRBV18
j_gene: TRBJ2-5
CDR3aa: CASSLGARGTQYF
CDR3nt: TGTGCCAGCTCACTAGGGGCCCGAGGGACCCAGTACTTC

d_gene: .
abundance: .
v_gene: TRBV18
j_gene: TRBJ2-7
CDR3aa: CASSLADSYEQYF
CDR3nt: TGTGCCAGCTCACTTGCGGACTCCTACGAGCAGTACTTC

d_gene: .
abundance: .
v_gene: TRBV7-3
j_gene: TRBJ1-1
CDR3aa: CASSLYERTEAFF
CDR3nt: TGTGCCAGCAGCTTATATGAGCGTACAGAAGCTTTCTTT

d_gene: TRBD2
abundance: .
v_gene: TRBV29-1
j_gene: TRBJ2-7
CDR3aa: CSVVGGSNEQYF
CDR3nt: TGCAGCGTTGTGGGGGGGTCCAACGAGCAGTACTTC

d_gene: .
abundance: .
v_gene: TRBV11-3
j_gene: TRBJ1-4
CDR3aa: CASSNGAGEKLFF
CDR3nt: TGTGCCAGCAGCAACGGGGCGGGGGAAAAACTGTTTTTT

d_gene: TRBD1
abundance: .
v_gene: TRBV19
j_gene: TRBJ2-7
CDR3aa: CASGQGHSYEQYF
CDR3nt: TGTGCCAGTGGACAGGGGCACTCCTACGAGCAGTACTTC

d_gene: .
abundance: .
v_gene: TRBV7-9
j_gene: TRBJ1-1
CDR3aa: CASSLLDVNGEAFF
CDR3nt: TGTGCCAGCAGCCTTTTAGATGTCAACGGTGAAGCTTTCTTT

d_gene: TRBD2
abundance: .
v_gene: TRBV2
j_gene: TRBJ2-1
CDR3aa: CASNRAGGVNEQFF
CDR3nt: TGTGCCAGCAACCGAGCGGGGGGCGTCAATGAGCAGTTCTTC

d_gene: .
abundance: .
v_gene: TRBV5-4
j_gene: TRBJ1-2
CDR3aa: CASSLVGGYTF
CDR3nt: TGTGCCAGCAGCTTGGTCGGTGGCTACACCTTC

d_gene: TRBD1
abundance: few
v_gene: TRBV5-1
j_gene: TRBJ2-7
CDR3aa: CASNRGQGAAWYEQYF
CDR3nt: TGCGCCAGCAATCGGGGACAGGGGGCGGCATGGTACGAGCAGTACTTC

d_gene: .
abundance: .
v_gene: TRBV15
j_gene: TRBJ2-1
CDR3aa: CATSRDRGVNNEQFF
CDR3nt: TGTGCCACCAGCAGAGATCGGGGAGTTAATAATGAGCAGTTCTTC

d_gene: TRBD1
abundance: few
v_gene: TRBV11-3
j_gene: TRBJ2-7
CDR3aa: CASSFNRDRNYEQYF
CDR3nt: TGTGCCAGCAGCTTTAACCGGGACAGAAATTACGAGCAGTACTTC